This is a list of T cell receptor beta chains from one sample in a study of T cell changes during pregnancy in multiple sclerosis. Assay used: immunoSEQ multiplex PCR; TCRdb lists only in-frame clones, some missing. The sample carries tens of thousands of clones, 85% to 95% recorded once. The sample consisted of peripheral blood, taken in the third trimester of pregnancy. These TCRs come from a female donor in good health, enrolled as a control in a pregnancy study. Each CDR3 is given with its conserved first and last residue. D genes are given only for firm matches. Clone size is stated in some rows and not others, as once, few, many or a class when expanded.

v_call,d_call,j_call,clone_size,cdr3_aa,cdr3_nt
TRBV28,TRBD2,TRBJ2-1,NA,CASSLWTSGRNEQFF,TGTGCCAGCAGTTTATGGACTAGCGGGAGGAATGAGCAGTTCTTC
TRBV10-3,TRBD1,TRBJ2-7,once,CAIKDRGHEQYF,TGTGCCATCAAGGACAGGGGACACGAGCAGTACTTC
TRBV6-6,TRBD2,TRBJ2-3,many,CASSGLGTDTQYF,TGTGCCAGCTCCGGACTAGGGACAGATACGCAGTATTTT
TRBV29-1,NA,TRBJ2-1,NA,CSVDGSRGNEQFF,TGCAGCGTTGACGGATCTAGAGGGAATGAGCAGTTCTTC
TRBV7-9,TRBD1,TRBJ2-7,NA,CASSLVQGSYEQYF,TGTGCCAGCAGCTTAGTACAGGGGAGCTACGAGCAGTACTTC
TRBV9,TRBD2,TRBJ2-3,NA,CASSTRGTDTDTQYF,TGTGCCAGCAGCACGCGGGGGACGGACACAGATACGCAGTATTTT
TRBV6-4,TRBD1,TRBJ2-1,NA,CASSDSWTGPSSYNEQFF,TGTGCCAGCAGTGACTCGTGGACAGGGCCGAGCTCCTACAATGAGCAGTTCTTC
TRBV6-5,NA,TRBJ1-1,NA,CASSYTGGNTEAFF,TGTGCCAGCAGTTACACGGGAGGGAACACTGAAGCTTTCTTT
TRBV30,TRBD1,TRBJ2-1,NA,CAWKGTARENPYNEQFF,TGTGCCTGGAAGGGGACAGCTAGGGAGAACCCCTACAATGAGCAGTTCTTC
TRBV5-1,TRBD2,TRBJ2-5,NA,CASGPGLAGQETQYF,TGCGCCAGCGGTCCTGGACTAGCGGGACAAGAGACCCAGTACTTC
TRBV6-4,NA,TRBJ1-5,NA,CASSEQGGGNQPQHF,TGTGCCAGCAGTGAACAGGGAGGGGGCAATCAGCCCCAGCATTTT
TRBV27,TRBD1,TRBJ2-7,NA,CASSLVGTGVGEQYF,TGTGCCAGCAGTTTAGTCGGGACAGGGGTCGGCGAGCAGTACTTC
TRBV19,NA,TRBJ2-5,NA,CASSGFWTGSRQTKETQYF,TGTGCCAGTAGTGGATTTTGGACGGGAAGCCGGCAAACCAAAGAGACCCAGTACTTC
TRBV7-9,NA,TRBJ2-1,NA,CASSLALGDEQFF,TGTGCCAGCAGCTTAGCCCTAGGGGATGAGCAGTTCTTC